This passage covers 24 T cell receptor beta chains from one sample sequenced in a study of Graves' ophthalmopathy and Graves' hyperthyroidism. Amplification of TCR beta CDR3 regions used RNA transcripts. First-round RT-PCR employed HTBI primers, with a second-round multiplex PCR after it. TCRdb itself ran the multiplex PCR reads through MiXCR, one entry per CDR3 protein. The sample has some 160,000 distinct CDR3 sequences, approximately 40% seen once. The specimen was peripheral blood. The receptors originated from a man aged 25 to 40 with Graves' ophthalmopathy.

This chain links TRBV27 with TRBJ1-6, with unresolved D. The germline V gene encodes CDR1 MNHEY and CDR2 SMNVEV (reference sequence). The CDR3 length is 14 residues. Trimming pared 5 bases from V and 4 bases from J, leaving 9 bases between. The DNA for the CDR3 is TGTGCCAGCAGTAGGGTCCAGTATAATTCACCCCTCCACTTT. Translation gives CASSRVQYNSPLHF.

This clonotype was seen ten or more times. The chain employs TRBV28 and TRBJ2-5; D is uncertain. Germline CDR1 MDHEN, CDR2 SYDVKM. The CDR3 has 13 residues. V dropped 8 bases and J dropped 5 bases, with 15 bases sitting between them. The CDR3 reads CASSDRIPETQYF. The CDR3 region has the DNA TGTGCCAGCTCAGACCGGATACCCGAGACCCAGTACTTC.

This sequence joins TRBV28 and TRBJ1-5, with D possibly matching TRBD1 (5 bases). V was clipped by 3 bases and J by 11 bases, with 17 bases between them. From germline, CDR1 is MDHEN and CDR2 SYDVKM. This CDR3 has 14 residues. The CDR3: CASSFPWGIRSQHF. In DNA form, the CDR3 reads TGTGCCAGCAGTTTCCCCTGGGGGATTAGGTCCCAGCATTTT.

This clonotype was seen many times. The chain joins TRBV10-3 to TRBJ2-5, with TRBD1 matching 7 bases. Germline CDR1 ENHRY, CDR2 SYGVKD. This CDR3 is built from 15 residues. The junction had 4 bases not matched to a gene; V was cut back by 1 base and J by 2 bases. The CDR3 DNA reads as TGTGCCATCAGTGAGTTCCGGGACAGACAAGAGACCCAGTACTTC. Encoded protein: CAISEFRDRQETQYF.

This rearrangement joins TRBV6-2 or TRBV6-3 to TRBJ2-5; D unresolved. This CDR3 has 14 amino acids. The germline gives CDR1 MNHEY, CDR2 SVGEGT. V lost 8 bases, J lost 2 bases, and 15 bases lay in between. CDR3 in amino acids: CASLASRPQETQYF. In DNA form, the CDR3 reads TGTGCCAGCCTTGCGAGCCGACCTCAAGAGACCCAGTACTTC.

This clonotype showed up many times. V and J are TRBV10-3 and TRBJ1-5; 7 bases agree with TRBD1. Germline CDR1 ENHRY, CDR2 SYGVKD. The CDR3 is made up of 13 amino acids. Losses at the gene ends were 4 bases for V and 4 bases for J; bases not matched to a gene: 1. The CDR3 DNA is TGTGCCATCAGTGTACAGGGGAATCAGCCCCAGCATTTT. The encoded protein is CAISVQGNQPQHF.

This clonotype was seen ten or more times. The chain joins TRBV20-1 to TRBJ2-7; 8 bases fit TRBD2. Germline CDR1 DFQATT, CDR2 SNEGSKA (reference sequence). The CDR3 has 13 amino acids. V dropped 6 bases and J dropped 3; count of bases not matched to a gene: 7. The CDR3 DNA reads as TGCAGTGCACGTACCAGCGGGAGCTACGAGCAGTACTTC. As protein: CSARTSGSYEQYF.

Many counts were recorded for this clonotype. The J gene is TRBJ1-2, the V gene TRBV5-1; D unresolved. With 0 bases removed from V and 8 bases from J, the gap between germline ends came to 17 bases. This CDR3 is built from 15 residues. In germline, CDR1 is SGHRS, CDR2 YFSETQ. The CDR3 reads CASSLGVASVGGYTF. The CDR3 coding sequence is TGCGCCAGCAGCTTGGGGGTTGCCTCCGTCGGAGGCTACACCTTC.

The chain joins TRBV5-1 to TRBJ1-2; a possible D gene is TRBD1 (5 bases). Trimming removed 0 bases at V and 4 bases at J, with 7 bases between. The CDR3 spans 13 residues. Germline CDR1 and CDR2: SGHRS and YFSETQ. The CDR3: CASSLGQPYGYTF. The DNA of the CDR3 is TGCGCCAGCAGCTTGGGACAGCCCTATGGCTACACCTTC.

This clonotype was recorded many times. The genes are TRBV5-1 and TRBJ1-1; D ambiguous. Germline assignment: CDR1 SGHRS and CDR2 YFSETQ. Trimming shortened V by 6 bases and J by 3 bases, and 21 bases separated the two germline ends. CDR3 size: 16 residues. This CDR3 is CASTNGRTPGYTEAFF. The CDR3 nucleotides read TGCGCCAGCACCAATGGCCGTACCCCCGGTTACACTGAAGCTTTCTTT. Looking up the rest from reference TRBV5-1 and TRBJ1-1 gives the full variable domain: KAGVTQTPRYLIKTRGQQVTLSCSPISGHRSVSWYQQTPGQGLQFLFEYFSETQRNKGNFPGRFSGRQFSNSRSEMNVSTLELGDSALYLCASTNGRTPGYTEAFFGQGTRLTVV.

The chain is built from TRBV11-3 and TRBJ1-1; 9 bases fit TRBD1. CDR1 and CDR2 from the germline V gene are SGHNT and YENEEA. CDR3 length: 15 amino acids. The trim removed 6 bases at V and 4 bases at J, leaving 9 bases unmatched. CDR3: CASSSRQGVGTEAFF. As DNA, the CDR3 is TGTGCCAGCAGTTCCCGACAGGGGGTTGGCACTGAAGCTTTCTTT.

The chain employs TRBV6-1 and TRBJ2-5; TRBD2 aligns across 13 bases. Germline assignment: CDR1 MNHNS and CDR2 SASEGT. The CDR3 is 14 residues long. The V segment lost 6 bases and the J segment 5 bases; nucleotides outside the gene matches: 3. CDR3 nucleotide sequence: TGTGCCAGCAGGACGACTAGCGGGAGGGAGACCCAGTACTTC. It encodes CASRTTSGRETQYF.

This clonotype was counted a single time. V and J are TRBV28 and TRBJ2-7, with 8 bases aligning to TRBD1. V shed 7 bases, J shed 4 bases, and the junction held 9 bases outside the gene matches. The CDR3 loop spans 14 amino acids. CDR1 is MDHEN and CDR2 is SYDVKM in the germline V gene. Here the CDR3 DNA reads TGTGCCAGCAACAGGGACAGGACCTCTTACGAGCAGTACTTC. Translated, it gives CASNRDRTSYEQYF. Using reference TRBV28 and TRBJ2-7 for the parts outside the CDR3, the full variable domain is DVKVTQSSRYLVKRTGEKVFLECVQDMDHENMFWYRQDPGLGLRLIYFSYDVKMKEKGDIPEGYSVSREKKERFSLILESASTNQTSMYLCASNRDRTSYEQYFGPGTRLTVT.

V usage is TRBV30 and J usage is TRBJ1-1, with D perhaps matching TRBD1 (6 bases). Germline V gene lookup returns CDR1 GTSNPN and CDR2 SVGIG (reference sequence). The CDR3 contains 13 residues. V was cut by 3 bases and J by 2 bases, with 10 bases left in between. The CDR3 here is CAWRTGPNTEAFF. The CDR3 coding sequence is TGTGCCTGGAGAACAGGGCCTAACACTGAAGCTTTCTTT.

In this sample, this clonotype turned up a few times. The chain recombines TRBV2 with TRBJ1-5; D is perhaps TRBD1 (5 bases). The CDR3 length is 14 residues. The germline gives CDR1 SNHLY, CDR2 FYNNEI. Trimming took 5 bases from V and 7 from J, leaving 15 bases between them. The DNA for the CDR3 is TGTGCCAGCAGTTTATCGATCCGGGGGCAGCCCCAGCATTTT. Translated: CASSLSIRGQPQHF.

This clonotype was seen many times. The chain combines TRBV7-2 with TRBJ2-7; D remains ambiguous. Germline values: CDR1 SGHTA, CDR2 FQGNSA. The CDR3 spans 14 residues. Trimming removed 4 bases from V and 2 bases from J, with 12 bases in between. This CDR3 is CASSSDLPPYEQYF. The CDR3 bases are TGTGCCAGCAGCTCCGACCTGCCCCCCTACGAGCAGTACTTC.

This clonotype has at least ten counts. The gene calls are TRBV6-2 or TRBV6-3 and TRBJ2-2, with TRBD2 identical over 7 bases. Germline CDR1 and CDR2: MNHEY and SVGEGT. V dropped 0 bases and J dropped 3; count of bases not matched to a gene: 4. The CDR3 loop spans 16 amino acids. In DNA, the CDR3 is TGTGCCAGCAGTTACTCTCTGGGAGGGGACACCGGGGAGCTGTTTTTT. Its translation is CASSYSLGGDTGELFF.

A note on this clonotype: Here the CDR3 omits its conserved ending phenylalanine or tryptophan, so a read error is the likely source. The gene calls are TRBV6-2 or TRBV6-3 and TRBJ2-5, with D perhaps TRBD1 (6 bases). There are 15 residues in the CDR3. Germline CDR1 MNHEY, CDR2 SVGEGT. V was pared by 2 bases and J by 3 bases, with 13 bases between. The CDR3 is CASSYKGRGEETQYL. CDR3 sequence (DNA): TGTGCCAGCAGTTACAAGGGCAGGGGAGAAGAGACCCAGTACCTC.

The chain joins TRBV7-8 to TRBJ1-5; 7 bases agree with TRBD1. Trimming cost V 1 base and J 5 bases; bases outside gene matches: 5. Germline-derived CDR1 and CDR2 are SGHVS and FQNEAQ. CDR3 size: 15 residues. CDR3 amino acids: CASSLGSQGDQPQHF. The CDR3 region has the DNA TGTGCCAGCAGCTTAGGGAGTCAGGGGGATCAGCCCCAGCATTTT.

This clonotype was seen many times. The chain joins TRBV7-2 to TRBJ2-5; TRBD2 aligns across 10 bases. CDR3 length equals 13 residues. From germline, CDR1 is SGHTA and CDR2 FQGNSA. V gave up 4 bases and J gave up 7 bases; unmatched junction bases: 3. CDR3 in DNA: TGTGCCAGCAGCTCGACTAGCGGGTGGACCCAGTACTTC. Amino acid sequence: CASSSTSGWTQYF. Based on the CDR3 plus reference TRBV7-2 and TRBJ2-5, the full variable domain is GAGVSQSPSNKVTEKGKDVELRCDPISGHTALYWYRQSLGQGLEFLIYFQGNSAPDKSGLPSDRFSAERTGGSVSTLTIQRTQQEDSAVYLCASSSTSGWTQYFGPGTRLLVL.

The genes are TRBV6-1 and TRBJ1-2, with D tentatively TRBD1 (5 bases). In germline, CDR1 is MNHNS, CDR2 SASEGT. The V end lost 10 bases, the J end lost 2 bases, and 17 bases lay between the germline ends. CDR3 length: 14 amino acids. CDR3 nucleotides: TGTGCCAACAAAAGAAGACAGACGAACTATGGCTACACCTTC. It encodes CANKRRQTNYGYTF.

This clonotype showed up many times. CDR3 in amino acids: CASSLRDRSGTEAFF. The CDR3 region has the DNA TGTGCCAGCAGCCTCCGGGACAGATCGGGAACTGAAGCTTTCTTT. This sequence joins TRBV11-1 and TRBJ1-1; TRBD1 matches at 7 bases. The CDR3 runs to 15 residues. Germline V gene lookup returns CDR1 SGHAT and CDR2 FQDESV (reference sequence). Trimming cost V 5 bases and J 5 bases; bases outside gene matches: 11.

The rearrangement links TRBV27 to TRBJ1-5, with a possible D match to TRBD1 (6 bases). The CDR3 totals 14 residues. V was clipped by 6 bases and J by 7 bases, with 16 bases between them. The germline CDR1 and CDR2 sequences are MNHEY and SMNVEV (reference sequence). The CDR3: CASSLRDQGQPQHF. The CDR3 DNA sequence: TGTGCCAGCAGCCTCCGGGACCAGGGGCAGCCCCAGCATTTT.

This clonotype has ten or more counts. This chain uses TRBV19 with TRBJ2-5; TRBD1 is a possible D gene (6 bases). The CDR3 runs 15 residues. CDR1 and CDR2 from the germline V gene are LNHDA and SQIVND (reference sequence). Trimming took 5 bases from V and 5 from J, leaving 18 bases between them. DNA for the CDR3: TGTGCCAGTAGTCCGAACGCCAGGGGATGGGAGACCCAGTACTTC. Residues: CASSPNARGWETQYF.